Sequencing of this TCR beta chain was carried out in a study of blood T cell repertoires in COVID-19. Across the whole study: Sites across the United States, Italy and Spain contributed samples from acute and convalescent COVID-19. The cDNA or gDNA used as material had been derived from T cells, B-cell-depleted T cells, or PBMCs.

Authors' methods: Quantification of nucleated cells was approximated via reference gene primer amplification. Assay: immunoSEQ multiplex PCR; the TCRdb copy retains only in-frame clones and omits some. From that table come the V and J calls and clone size; the DNA was used to work out D and trimming. Of 280,000 or so clones in the sample, around 90% were seen once. This clone was picked up one time. After removal of 4 bases from V and 6 bases from J, the junction contained 7 bases not matched to a gene. The CDR3 contains 15 residues. Germline V gene data show CDR1 as SGDLS and CDR2 as YYNGEE. The receptor was derived from a man between 18 and 29 years old with active or convalescent COVID-19. Sequencing used peripheral blood. The chain employs TRBV9 and TRBJ2-3; 11 nucleotides agree with TRBD2. The CDR3: CASSSSGGRRDTQYF. CDR3 sequence (DNA): TGTGCCAGCAGCTCTAGCGGGGGGCGCCGCGATACGCAGTATTTT.